This T cell receptor (beta chain) was retrieved from a study of cytomegalovirus exposure and HLA in healthy donors. Study conclusions and caveats: In an earlier analysis, in some 500 donors, most V segments appeared productive either ~90% or ~30% of the time. Roughly uniform depth of sequencing across donors was assumed in presence/absence analyses.

Germline-derived CDR1 and CDR2 are MGHRA and YSYEKL. Trimming removed 0 bases at V and 14 bases at J, with 17 bases between. The CDR3 runs to 14 residues. The PCR used 60 Vbeta and 13 Jbeta primers. Profiled with immunoSEQ multiplex PCR; TCRdb holds only in-frame clones, not every one. The top ten clones hold around 2.3% of a sample with a few hundred thousand clones, roughly 70% of them seen once. As to this clone: What it recognizes is unknown.

This sequence joins TRBV4-1 and TRBJ2-1; a weak D match, TRBD2 (5 bases). Sequencing was carried out using PBMCs. This receptor was taken from a female donor in good health and CMV-seronegative. The CDR3 DNA sequence: TGCGCCAGCAGCCAAGAGCTCGCCCGGGAACGGAAGTTCTTC. Protein product: CASSQELARERKFF.